These T cell receptor beta chains were read from a single sample in a study of blood T cell repertoires in COVID-19. Sequenced by immunoSEQ multiplex PCR; TCRdb stores in-frame clones only, minus some. The table includes 200,000 to 250,000 clones, roughly 84% detected once. The sample taken for sequencing was peripheral blood. The source of these receptors is a woman in her sixties or seventies who had recovered from COVID-19. Both conserved end residues are part of each CDR3. The D gene is left open where the match is weak. Not every row has a clone size; where given, it reads once, few, many or a size class.

clone size	D gene	V gene	J gene	CDR3 DNA	CDR3 protein
few	.	TRBV6-1	TRBJ1-1	TGTGCCAGCAGTGACAGGATCCTCACTGAAGCTTTCTTT	CASSDRILTEAFF
.	.	TRBV7-6	TRBJ2-1	TGTGCCAGCAGCTTTAGCCTGCCTAACCCCTACAATGAGCAGTTCTTC	CASSFSLPNPYNEQFF
.	TRBD1	TRBV7-2	TRBJ1-2	TGTGCCAGCAGCTTCGCCGGGACAGGGGCTAACTATGGCTACACCTTC	CASSFAGTGANYGYTF
.	.	TRBV7-2	TRBJ2-2	TGTGCCAGCAGCGCTAACAGGGCTGCCGGGGAGCTGTTTTTT	CASSANRAAGELFF
.	.	TRBV10-3	TRBJ2-2	TGTGCCATAGCCCCCAGGGAGAACACCGGGGAGCTGTTTTTT	CAIAPRENTGELFF
.	.	TRBV5-8	TRBJ1-2	TGTGCCAGCAGCTTGGGGGCAGGGAATCGTGGCTACACCTTC	CASSLGAGNRGYTF
.	.	TRBV5-1	TRBJ2-3	TGCGCCAGCAGCTTGGCGGGTGATACGCAGTATTTT	CASSLAGDTQYF
.	TRBD1	TRBV7-8	TRBJ1-5	TGTGCCAGCAGCCGCGGGACAGGGAGCAATCAGCCCCAGCATTTT	CASSRGTGSNQPQHF
.	.	TRBV11-2	TRBJ1-5	TGTGCCAGCAGCTTAGTACAGGATCAGCCCCAGCATTTT	CASSLVQDQPQHF
.	.	TRBV29-1	TRBJ2-7	TGCAGCGCCAATACAGGGTCGGGTCTCGAGCAGTACTTC	CSANTGSGLEQYF
.	.	TRBV18	TRBJ1-5	TGTGCCAGCTCCCCGAGACAGGTCGCCCAGCCCCAGCATTTT	CASSPRQVAQPQHF
.	.	TRBV11-2	TRBJ1-1	TGTGCCAGCAGCTTAGTCCTCAGGAACACTGAAGCTTTCTTT	CASSLVLRNTEAFF
.	.	TRBV5-6	TRBJ1-6	TGTGCCAGCAGCTTGGGGGGGGGCCGATCACCCCTCCACTTT	CASSLGGGRSPLHF
.	TRBD2	TRBV19	TRBJ2-2	TGTGCCAGTAGTATAAGACTAGCGGGGGGAATTCAGAACACCGGGGAGCTGTTTTTT	CASSIRLAGGIQNTGELFF
once	.	TRBV6-5	TRBJ2-3	TGTGCCAGCCAACCGAGGGACTTAGGGCGGTATTTT	CASQPRDLGRYF
.	TRBD1	TRBV11-2	TRBJ2-1	TGTGCCAGCAGCAGAGCGACAGGGCCCAGTAGGCATGAGCAGTTCTTC	CASSRATGPSRHEQFF
.	TRBD1	TRBV5-1	TRBJ1-2	TGCGCCAGCAGCTTTCAGGGGGCGCTGAGCGGGGGCTACACCTTC	CASSFQGALSGGYTF
few	TRBD1	TRBV7-2	TRBJ2-3	TGTGCCAGCAGCTACGTACAGGGGCTCACAGATACGCAGTATTTT	CASSYVQGLTDTQYF
.	.	TRBV6-2/TRBV6-3	TRBJ2-5	TGTGCCAGCAGTCAAAAAGAGACCCAGTACTTC	CASSQKETQYF
.	.	TRBV10-3	TRBJ1-2	TGTGCCATCAGTGAGTCCGGTCGTGGCTACACCTTC	CAISESGRGYTF
.	.	TRBV29-1	TRBJ2-7	TGCAGCGTGGCCCGGGCCCCAGGGACCTACGAGCAGTACTTC	CSVARAPGTYEQYF
.	TRBD2	TRBV7-7	TRBJ2-2	TGTGCTACCCGGCGGCGGGGGGGGAACACCGGGGAGCTGTTTTTT	CATRRRGGNTGELFF
once	TRBD1	TRBV5-1	TRBJ1-1	TGCGCCAGCAGCACCTCGGGACAGGGCTTGACTGAAGCTTTCTTT	CASSTSGQGLTEAFF
few	TRBD1	TRBV18	TRBJ1-3	TGTGCCAGCTCACCGGGACAGGGGTCTGGAAACACCATATATTTT	CASSPGQGSGNTIYF
.	TRBD1	TRBV5-4	TRBJ2-7	TGTGCCAGCAGCCCGGGACAGGTCTCCTACGAGCAGTACTTC	CASSPGQVSYEQYF
.	TRBD2	TRBV5-1	TRBJ2-3	TGCGCCAGCAGCTTGCGGACTAGCGGGGGGGCGATGACAGATACGCAGTATTTT	CASSLRTSGGAMTDTQYF
.	TRBD2	TRBV7-6	TRBJ2-5	TGTGCCAGCAGCCAACAGCGGGGGGGCCTCGGGGAGACCCAGTACTTC	CASSQQRGGLGETQYF
.	.	TRBV11-2	TRBJ1-4	TGTGCCAGCAGCTTAGCAGGGTATTTGGCATCGACTAATGAAAAACTGTTTTTT	CASSLAGYLASTNEKLFF
.	TRBD2	TRBV7-2	TRBJ2-1	TGTGCCAGCAGGCGGCTAGCGGGGGTACCCAATGAGCAGTTCTTC	CASRRLAGVPNEQFF
.	TRBD2	TRBV7-3	TRBJ2-1	TGTGCCAGCAGCTTAGGACTAGCCCCGAATGGGAATGAGCAGTTCTTC	CASSLGLAPNGNEQFF